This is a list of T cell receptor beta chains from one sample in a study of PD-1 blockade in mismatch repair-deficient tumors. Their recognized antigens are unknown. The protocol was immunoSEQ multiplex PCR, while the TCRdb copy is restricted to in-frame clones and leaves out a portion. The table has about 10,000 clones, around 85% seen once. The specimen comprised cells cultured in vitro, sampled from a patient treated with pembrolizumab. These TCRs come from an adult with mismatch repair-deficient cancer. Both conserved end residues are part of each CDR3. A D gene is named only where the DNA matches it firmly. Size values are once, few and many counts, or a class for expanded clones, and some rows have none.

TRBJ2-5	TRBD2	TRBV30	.	CAWSVTGGPETQYF	TGTGCCTGGAGTGTAACGGGAGGGCCTGAGACCCAGTACTTC
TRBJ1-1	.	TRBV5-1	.	CASRFQVNTEAFF	TGCGCCAGCAGATTTCAAGTGAACACTGAAGCTTTCTTT
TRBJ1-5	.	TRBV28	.	CASSFSQGVGQPQHF	TGTGCCAGCAGTTTCTCACAGGGAGTAGGGCAGCCCCAGCATTTT
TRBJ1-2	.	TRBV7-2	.	CASSFTGPGYTF	TGTGCCAGCAGCTTTACGGGTCCTGGCTACACCTTC
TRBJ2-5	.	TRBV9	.	CASSVGTTRGETQYF	TGTGCCAGCAGCGTAGGGACTACCCGAGGGGAGACCCAGTACTTC
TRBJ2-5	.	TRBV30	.	CAWSPQQETQYF	TGTGCCTGGAGTCCCCAGCAAGAGACCCAGTACTTC
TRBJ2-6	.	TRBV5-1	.	CASSLEVSSGANVLTF	TGCGCCAGCAGCTTGGAGGTGAGCTCTGGGGCCAACGTCCTGACTTTC
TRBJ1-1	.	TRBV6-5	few	CASEGNTEAFF	TGTGCCAGCGAGGGGAACACTGAAGCTTTCTTT
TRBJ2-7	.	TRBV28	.	CASSTPLEQYF	TGTGCCAGCTCGACCCCCCTCGAGCAGTACTTC
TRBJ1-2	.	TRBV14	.	CASSQDLGRGGYTF	TGTGCCAGCAGCCAAGATCTTGGAAGGGGTGGCTACACCTTC
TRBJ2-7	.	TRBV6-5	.	CASSYGSLIGYEQYF	TGTGCCAGCAGTTACGGGTCATTGATAGGCTACGAGCAGTACTTC
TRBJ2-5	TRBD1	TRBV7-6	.	CASSMTGPPQETQYF	TGTGCCAGCAGCATGACAGGGCCTCCGCAAGAGACCCAGTACTTC